Listed below are T cell receptor beta chains from one sample, sequenced in a study of blood T cell repertoires in COVID-19. The data were produced by immunoSEQ multiplex PCR, yet TCRdb's version contains in-frame clones alone and is incomplete. Of over 100,000 clones listed, about 85% were seen once; the top ten hold about a tenth. The sequencing input was peripheral blood. These TCRs come from an older man with acute or convalescent COVID-19. Both conserved end residues are part of each CDR3. The D gene is left open where the match is weak. Rows may omit the clone size; those that give it use once, few, many or a size class.

clone size | J gene | V gene | D gene | CDR3 DNA | CDR3 protein
once | TRBJ2-1 | TRBV6-2/TRBV6-3 | TRBD2 | TGTGCCAGCAGTAAACTAGCGCCTTCCTACAATGAGCAGTTCTTC | CASSKLAPSYNEQFF
few | TRBJ1-2 | TRBV6-5 | TRBD1 | TGTGCCAGCAGTCCCTGGGACAGGGACGGCGGCTACACCTTC | CASSPWDRDGGYTF
- | TRBJ2-1 | TRBV9 | TRBD2 | TGTGCCAGCAGCGGGGAGGGACTAGCGTTCAATGAGCAGTTCTTC | CASSGEGLAFNEQFF
- | TRBJ1-5 | TRBV25-1 | - | TGTGCCAGCAGTGCCGGCCAGGGCGGCAATCAGCCCCAGCATTTT | CASSAGQGGNQPQHF
- | TRBJ2-2 | TRBV6-1 | - | TGTGCCAGCAGTGAAGCGCAGAGGACTTGGGAGCTGTTTTTT | CASSEAQRTWELFF
- | TRBJ1-1 | TRBV6-6 | - | TGTGCCAGCAGTTACGACGGCCAGGCCCGGAACACTGAAGCTTTCTTT | CASSYDGQARNTEAFF
- | TRBJ2-1 | TRBV19 | - | TGTGCCAGTAGTATAAGGGGAAATGAGCGGTTCTTC | CASSIRGNERFF
- | TRBJ2-3 | TRBV5-1 | TRBD2 | TGCGCCAGCAGCTATACTAGCGGGGTAAATACGCAGTATTTT | CASSYTSGVNTQYF
- | TRBJ2-7 | TRBV5-1 | TRBD2 | TGCGCCAGCAGCTTGGGGACTAGCGGGATCAACGAGCAGTACTTC | CASSLGTSGINEQYF
- | TRBJ1-1 | TRBV29-1 | - | TGCAGCGTTGAGAGGGAAAGGGCCACTGAAGCTTTCTTT | CSVERERATEAFF
- | TRBJ2-2 | TRBV28 | TRBD2 | TGTGCCAGCGGTTTCCTCTCCGACGGGAGGGCTAACACCGGGGAGCTGTTTTTT | CASGFLSDGRANTGELFF
- | TRBJ2-7 | TRBV2 | TRBD1 | TGTGCCAGCAGTCCAACAGGGGGTGCTTCCTACGAGCAGTACTTC | CASSPTGGASYEQYF
- | TRBJ1-4 | TRBV7-6 | - | TGTGCCAGCAGCCGAGCGGGCTCGGGTAATGAAAAACTGTTTTTT | CASSRAGSGNEKLFF
- | TRBJ1-3 | TRBV6-2/TRBV6-3 | TRBD1 | TGTGCCAGCAGCGCTCCCCGGACAGGGACTGGAAACACCATATATTTT | CASSAPRTGTGNTIYF
- | TRBJ2-5 | TRBV18 | TRBD1 | TGTGCCAGCTCATCCGGACAGGGGATAAACCAAGAGACCCAGTACTTC | CASSSGQGINQETQYF
- | TRBJ1-2 | TRBV19 | - | TGTGCCAGTAGTATAAGGACAGAAGACTATGGCTACACCTTC | CASSIRTEDYGYTF
- | TRBJ1-1 | TRBV9 | - | TGTGCCAGCAGCGTAGATGCACAGAGGAACACTGAAGCTTTCTTT | CASSVDAQRNTEAFF
- | TRBJ1-5 | TRBV15 | - | TGTGCCACCAGCAGGAGGAGCCTAGACAGGTATCAGCCCCAGCATTTT | CATSRRSLDRYQPQHF
- | TRBJ2-3 | TRBV3-1/TRBV3-2 | TRBD2 | TGTGCCAGCAGCCAGCGAGTGGGAGGGAGCACAGATACGCAGTATTTT | CASSQRVGGSTDTQYF
- | TRBJ2-5 | TRBV28 | TRBD2 | TGTGCCAGCAGTTTCCTCTTAGTAAGGCGGGAGTACCAAGAGACCCAGTACTTC | CASSFLLVRREYQETQYF
- | TRBJ1-1 | TRBV6-4 | TRBD1 | TGTGCCAGCAGTGGATATCTCCATCGGACAGGGGGTAAACCCAACACTGAAGCTTTCTTT | CASSGYLHRTGGKPNTEAFF
- | TRBJ1-4 | TRBV2 | - | TGTGCCAGCAGTGCGGACTTCAGATCAACTAATGAAAAACTGTTTTTT | CASSADFRSTNEKLFF
- | TRBJ1-6 | TRBV10-3 | TRBD1 | TGTGCCATCAGTGCTGCCGGGACAGAGAATTCACCCCTCCACTTT | CAISAAGTENSPLHF
- | TRBJ2-7 | TRBV19 | - | TGTGCCAGTAGTCCGCCCAGCGTTCGCGAGCAGTACTTC | CASSPPSVREQYF
- | TRBJ2-1 | TRBV7-9 | TRBD2 | TGTGCCAGCAGCTCCGGCGGGGGGGCTTGGGATGAGCAGTTCTTC | CASSSGGGAWDEQFF
- | TRBJ2-5 | TRBV5-1 | TRBD1 | TGCGCCAGCAGTCTCGGACAGGTACAAGAGACCCAGTACTTC | CASSLGQVQETQYF
once | TRBJ2-1 | TRBV7-3 | TRBD2 | TGTGCCAGCAGCACCACGGGAGGACGGAATGAGCAGTTCTTC | CASSTTGGRNEQFF
- | TRBJ1-5 | TRBV24-1 | TRBD1 | TGTGCCACCAGTGACCCGGACAGGTTTGGCAATCAGCCCCAGCATTTT | CATSDPDRFGNQPQHF
- | TRBJ1-2 | TRBV7-9 | TRBD1 | TGTGCCAGCAGACGGGACAGCTATGGCTACACCTTC | CASRRDSYGYTF
- | TRBJ2-3 | TRBV7-3 | TRBD1 | TGTGCCAGCAGCTTAATCGGGACAGGGAACGGAGGGACAGATACGCAGTATTTT | CASSLIGTGNGGTDTQYF
few | TRBJ2-7 | TRBV5-3 | - | TGTGCCAGAAGCTTACAAGCGCGAACCTACGAGCAGTACTTC | CARSLQARTYEQYF
- | TRBJ1-1 | TRBV19 | TRBD1 | TGTGCCAGTAGTAGGACAGGGAACACTGAAGCTTTCTTT | CASSRTGNTEAFF
- | TRBJ2-7 | TRBV11-2 | TRBD1 | TGTGCCAGCAGCCCGGGACAGTTGGCCGAGCAGTACTTC | CASSPGQLAEQYF
- | TRBJ2-4 | TRBV28 | - | TGTGCCAGCAGTTCCGGAACACTAGGGCAAAACATTCAGTACTTC | CASSSGTLGQNIQYF
once | TRBJ1-2 | TRBV27 | TRBD1 | TGTGCCAGCAGGACCGGGACAGATAACTATGGCTACACCTTC | CASRTGTDNYGYTF
- | TRBJ2-1 | TRBV28 | - | TGTGCCAGCAGTTTAGGTCTAGCGACTATTCATGAGCAGTTCTTC | CASSLGLATIHEQFF
- | TRBJ1-1 | TRBV5-1 | TRBD1 | TGCGCCAGCAGCCACGGACAGGGGGTGGGAGCTTTCTTT | CASSHGQGVGAFF